Presented here are 6 T cell receptor beta chains from one specimen sequenced in a study of T cell repertoires in ileal Crohn's disease. The method was immunoSEQ multiplex PCR; TCRdb's version includes in-frame clones alone and lacks a portion of them. The top ten clones hold roughly 4.8% of a sample with 5,500 to 8,500 clones, 75% to 85% of them seen once. Material for sequencing was ileal tissue. These receptors all stem from an adult with Crohn's disease.

The chain uses TRBV19 and TRBJ2-7, with TRBD2 matching 10 bases. The V gene end was trimmed by 6 bases and the J gene end by 5 bases; junction bases not matched to a gene: 7. Germline loops: CDR1 LNHDA, CDR2 SQIVND (reference sequence). The CDR3 is 14 amino acids. The CDR3 reads CASRKREGLDEQYF. CDR3 coding DNA: TGTGCCAGTAGAAAGCGGGAGGGCCTTGACGAGCAGTACTTC.

This rearrangement joins TRBV6-1 to TRBJ1-5; 7 positions match TRBD1. With 4 bases clipped from V and 1 base from J, the junction kept 10 bases outside the gene matches. There are 17 residues in the CDR3. CDR1 is MNHNS and CDR2 is SASEGT in the germline V gene. CDR3 DNA sequence: TGTGCCAGCAGTGGTGCCGGGGTCAGGGGGAGCAATCAGCCCCAGCATTTT. Amino acid sequence: CASSGAGVRGSNQPQHF.

This rearrangement joins TRBV6-1 to TRBJ1-3; 7 nucleotides line up with TRBD1. The germline gives CDR1 MNHNS, CDR2 SASEGT. With V trimmed by 0 bases and J by 4 bases, 3 bases remained unmatched. This CDR3 is 15 amino acids long. The CDR3 reads CASSEALGQGNTIYF. The CDR3 DNA sequence: TGTGCCAGCAGTGAAGCGTTGGGACAGGGAAACACCATATATTTT.

The chain links TRBV27 to TRBJ2-7; weak D call: TRBD1 (6 bases). Trimming took off 2 bases at V and 2 bases at J, with 16 bases between the two ends. Germline CDR1 is MNHEY and CDR2 is SMNVEV (reference sequence). This CDR3 is built from 16 residues. CDR3 nucleotide sequence: TGTGCCAGCAGTTTAAGGGGGACAACCGGGGCCTACGAGCAGTACTTC. Protein product: CASSLRGTTGAYEQYF.

The chain recombines TRBV29-1 with TRBJ2-1; 13 bases align to TRBD2. The CDR3 totals 17 residues. The V gene end was trimmed by 7 bases and the J gene end by 1 base; junction bases not matched to a gene: 10. Looked up from germline, CDR1 is SQVTM and CDR2 is ANQGSEA. CDR3 in DNA: TGCAGCGGAACCACTAGCGGGAGGGCCGGGTCCTACAATGAGCAGTTCTTC. This translates into CSGTTSGRAGSYNEQFF.

This clone came up once. The V and J genes are TRBV28 and TRBJ2-7; 11 bases align to TRBD1. Per germline, CDR1 MDHEN and CDR2 SYDVKM. After removal of 4 bases from V and 1 base from J, the junction contained 9 bases not matched to a gene. The CDR3 spans 17 residues. CDR3 DNA: TGTGCCAGCAGTTCTCCGAGGACAGGGGGCACTTCCTACGAGCAGTACTTC. Translating it yields CASSSPRTGGTSYEQYF. Variable domain in full (rest from reference TRBV28 and TRBJ2-7): DVKVTQSSRYLVKRTGEKVFLECVQDMDHENMFWYRQDPGLGLRLIYFSYDVKMKEKGDIPEGYSVSREKKERFSLILESASTNQTSMYLCASSSPRTGGTSYEQYFGPGTRLTVT.